The clone carrying this T cell receptor beta chain was found a few times. It was with a sample-barcoded 5' primer and a J-beta primer mix that a second PCR of roughly 6 to 11 cycles was run. In TCRdb, the 5' RACE reads were re-called with MiXCR into one record per CDR3 protein. The sample consists of over a million distinct CDR3 sequences, approximately 43% of them appearing once. The CDR3 contains 14 residues. Germline values: CDR1 SGHTA, CDR2 FQGNSA. The data were obtained in a study of blood T cells in healthy people across ages. The sample taken for sequencing was blood. The rearrangement joins TRBV7-2 to TRBJ2-7; D might be TRBD2 (6 bases). The DNA matches TRBJ2-5 better at its end, which makes the J call doubtful. This receptor was taken from a woman between 18 and 29 years old in good health. The CDR3 DNA is TGTGCCAGCAGCTCTACTAGCTGGGGGGTGACCCAGTACTTC. Translation: CASSSTSWGVTQYF.